This T cell receptor beta chain is from a study of beta chain features in type 1 diabetes. Points from the study as a whole: Comparison showed that naive, central memory and Treg TCRB repertoires appeared more similar among patients than among healthy donors. Significant though moderate, a shortening of TCRB CDR3s appeared in all four CD4+ subsets of Type 1 diabetes patients.

The sequenced template was cDNA made from the entire isolated RNA. Assay used: immunoSEQ multiplex PCR; TCRdb lists only in-frame clones, some missing. In the table there are 240,000 or so clones, about 20% of which are singletons. CDR1 is SQVTM, CDR2 ANQGSEA, per germline. With V trimmed by 5 bases and J by 5 bases, 8 bases remained unmatched. This CDR3 has 13 amino acids. This clone has a handful of counts. Its antigen is currently unknown. The sequenced material came from naive CD4+ T cells from blood. J is TRBJ2-7 and V is TRBV29-1; 8 bases fit TRBD2. This sequence originates from a woman aged 35 to 49 with type 1 diabetes. The CDR3 spells CSVRGRNLDEQYF. CDR3 DNA: TGCAGCGTTCGCGGGAGGAATCTCGACGAGCAGTACTTC.